The next 9 T cell receptor beta chains were all read from a single sample in a study of blood T cell repertoires in COVID-19. Sequencing was performed with immunoSEQ multiplex PCR; in TCRdb, only in-frame clones are kept and a portion is missing. This repertoire shows 450,000 to 500,000 clones, 75% to 90% found once; its top ten account for 6.5% to 9.5%. The sequencing sample was made of PBMCs or T cells enriched from blood (not recorded which). All receptors derive from a woman aged 55-75 years who had recovered from COVID-19.

V and J are TRBV10-3 and TRBJ2-7; no reliable D call. This CDR3 has 12 amino acids. Germline V lookup: CDR1 ENHRY, CDR2 SYGVKD. The ends were cut back, 1 base at V and 3 bases at J, with 4 bases in the middle. CDR3 nucleotides: TGTGCCATCAGTGAGTTTAACTACGAGCAGTACTTC. This gives the protein CAISEFNYEQYF.

The chain joins TRBV7-9 to TRBJ1-2; D ambiguous. The CDR3 loop spans 15 amino acids. The germline V and J ends were trimmed by 2 bases and 1 base, with 11 bases remaining between them. Germline CDR1 and CDR2: SEHNR and FQNEAQ (reference sequence). CDR3 DNA sequence: TGTGCCAGCAGCTTAAGTGCAGTAAATAACTATGGCTACACCTTC. It yields the protein CASSLSAVNNYGYTF.

The rearrangement joins TRBV18 to TRBJ1-1; a weak D match, TRBD1 (6 bases). With 3 bases removed from V and 4 bases from J, the gap between germline ends came to 15 bases. This CDR3 region has 15 residues. Germline assignment: CDR1 KGHSH and CDR2 LQKENI. CDR3 nucleotide sequence: TGTGCCAGCTCACCTAAACAGGGTGTCAGCACTGAAGCTTTCTTT. Its protein product is CASSPKQGVSTEAFF.

This chain links TRBV5-6 with TRBJ2-7, with 9 bases matching TRBD1. V shed 5 bases, J shed 2 bases, and the junction held 5 bases outside the gene matches. CDR3 size: 14 residues. Germline V gene data show CDR1 as SGHDT and CDR2 as YYEEEE. CDR3: CASRLTGGPYEQYV. The CDR3 DNA reads TGTGCCAGCAGACTCACAGGGGGCCCCTACGAGCAGTACGTC.

The rearrangement links TRBV4-2 to TRBJ2-3; 7 bases map to TRBD2. The germline V gene encodes CDR1 LGHNA and CDR2 YNFKEQ. The CDR3 has 15 residues. Germline trimming cut 4 bases from V and 2 bases from J; bases unmatched to any gene: 6. The CDR3 spells CASSRLGTNTDTQYF. The CDR3 bases are TGTGCCAGCAGCCGGCTAGGGACTAACACAGATACGCAGTATTTT.

This clone was found many times. CDR3 coding DNA: TGTGCCAGCCGGAGGCAGCCTAATGAAAAACTGTTTTTT. Translating gives CASRRQPNEKLFF. The chain employs TRBV7-8 and TRBJ1-4; D is undetermined. The CDR3 length is 13 residues. Germline CDR1 is SGHVS and CDR2 is FQNEAQ. V lost 8 bases and J lost 3, with 10 bases in between.

The CDR3 coding sequence is TGTGCCAGCAGCCAAGGTCATAGCTCCTACAATGAGCAGTTCTTC. Translating it yields CASSQGHSSYNEQFF. V gene TRBV3-1 (or the pseudogene TRBV3-2) combines with J gene TRBJ2-1; D is ambiguous. This CDR3 has 15 amino acids. From germline, CDR1 is LGHDT and CDR2 YNNKEL (reference sequence). V lost 1 base and J lost 0, with 7 bases in between.

The rearrangement uses TRBV19 and TRBJ1-2, with 9 bases that match TRBD1. CDR1 and CDR2 (germline): LNHDA, SQIVND (reference sequence). The CDR3 consists of 15 residues. J was trimmed by 4 bases and V by 5 bases; bases with no gene match: 8. The chain's CDR3 is CASSRDRVGSYGYTF. The CDR3 DNA reads as TGTGCCAGTAGTCGGGACAGGGTCGGCTCCTATGGCTACACCTTC.

This clone occurred a few times. The rearrangement links TRBV5-4 to TRBJ1-1; the D gene is possibly TRBD1 (5 bases). V was pared by 1 base and J by 3 bases, with 13 bases between. In germline, CDR1 is SGHNT, CDR2 YYREEE (reference sequence). The CDR3 is 15 residues long. CDR3 nucleotides: TGTGCCAGCAGCTTGCGGCAGGGCTCGGACACTGAAGCTTTCTTT. Its protein product is CASSLRQGSDTEAFF.